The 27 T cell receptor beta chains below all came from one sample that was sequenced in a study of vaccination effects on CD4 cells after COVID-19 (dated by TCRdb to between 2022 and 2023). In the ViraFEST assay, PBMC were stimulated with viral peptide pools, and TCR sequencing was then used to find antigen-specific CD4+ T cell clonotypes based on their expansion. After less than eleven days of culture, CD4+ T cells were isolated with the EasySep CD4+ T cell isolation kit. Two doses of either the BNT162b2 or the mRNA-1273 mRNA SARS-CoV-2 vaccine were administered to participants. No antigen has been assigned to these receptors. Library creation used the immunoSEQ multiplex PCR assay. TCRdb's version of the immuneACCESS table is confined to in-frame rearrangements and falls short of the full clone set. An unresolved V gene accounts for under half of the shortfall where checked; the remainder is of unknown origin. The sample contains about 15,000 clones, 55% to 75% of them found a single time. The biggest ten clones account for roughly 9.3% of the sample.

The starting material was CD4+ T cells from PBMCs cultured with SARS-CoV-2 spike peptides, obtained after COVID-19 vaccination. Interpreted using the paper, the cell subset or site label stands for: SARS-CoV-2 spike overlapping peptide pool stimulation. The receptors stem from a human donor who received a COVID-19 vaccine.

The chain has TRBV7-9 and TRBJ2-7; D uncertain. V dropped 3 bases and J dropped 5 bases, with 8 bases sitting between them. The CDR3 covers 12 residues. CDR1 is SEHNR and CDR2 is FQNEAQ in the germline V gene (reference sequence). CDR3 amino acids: CASSFSFDEQYF. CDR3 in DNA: TGTGCCAGCAGCTTTTCGTTCGACGAGCAGTACTTC.

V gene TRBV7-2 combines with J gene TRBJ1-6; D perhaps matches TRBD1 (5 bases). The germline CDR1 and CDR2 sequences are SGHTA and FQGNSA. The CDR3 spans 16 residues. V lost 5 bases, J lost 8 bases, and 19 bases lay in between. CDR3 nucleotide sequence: TGTGCCAGCAGCGAGCCGTCCCGGGGCCGGTATTCACCCCTCCACTTT. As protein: CASSEPSRGRYSPLHF.

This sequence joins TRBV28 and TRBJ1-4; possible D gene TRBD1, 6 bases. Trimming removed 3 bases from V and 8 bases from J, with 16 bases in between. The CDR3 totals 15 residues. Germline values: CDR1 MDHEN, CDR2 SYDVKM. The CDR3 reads CASSFETGRGEKLFF. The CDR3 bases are TGTGCCAGCAGTTTTGAGACAGGCCGAGGCGAAAAACTGTTTTTT.

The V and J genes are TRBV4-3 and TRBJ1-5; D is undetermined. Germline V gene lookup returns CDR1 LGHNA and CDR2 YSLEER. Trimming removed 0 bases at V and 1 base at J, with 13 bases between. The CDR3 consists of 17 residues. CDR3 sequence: CASSQDSPEMSNQPQHF. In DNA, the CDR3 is TGCGCCAGCAGCCAAGATAGCCCGGAAATGAGCAATCAGCCCCAGCATTTT.

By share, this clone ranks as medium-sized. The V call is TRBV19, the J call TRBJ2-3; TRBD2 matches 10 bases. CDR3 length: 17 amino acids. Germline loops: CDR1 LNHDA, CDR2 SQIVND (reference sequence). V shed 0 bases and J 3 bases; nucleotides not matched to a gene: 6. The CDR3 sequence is CASSIEIAGGRTDTQYF. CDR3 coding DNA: TGTGCCAGTAGTATAGAAATAGCGGGGGGCAGAACAGATACGCAGTATTTT.

The CDR3 reads CASSSTSGYYEQYF. CDR3 nucleotides: TGTGCCAGCAGCTCGACTAGCGGGTATTACGAGCAGTACTTC. The chain links TRBV11-1 to TRBJ2-7; the match to TRBD2 covers 10 bases. Germline loops: CDR1 SGHAT, CDR2 FQDESV (reference sequence). J gave up 4 bases and V 4 bases, and 4 bases lay outside the gene matches. The CDR3 sequence is 14 residues long.

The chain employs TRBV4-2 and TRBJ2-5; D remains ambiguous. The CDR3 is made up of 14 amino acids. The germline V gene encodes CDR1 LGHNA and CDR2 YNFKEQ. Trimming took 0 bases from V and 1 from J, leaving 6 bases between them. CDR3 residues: CASSQESTQETQYF. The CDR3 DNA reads TGTGCCAGCAGCCAAGAATCCACCCAAGAGACCCAGTACTTC.

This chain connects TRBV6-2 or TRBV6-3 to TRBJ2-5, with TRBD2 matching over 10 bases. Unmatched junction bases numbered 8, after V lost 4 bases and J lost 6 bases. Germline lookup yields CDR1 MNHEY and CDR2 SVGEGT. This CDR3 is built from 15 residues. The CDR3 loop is CASSSLAGELKTQYF. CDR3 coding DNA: TGTGCCAGCAGTTCTCTAGCGGGAGAATTGAAGACCCAGTACTTC.

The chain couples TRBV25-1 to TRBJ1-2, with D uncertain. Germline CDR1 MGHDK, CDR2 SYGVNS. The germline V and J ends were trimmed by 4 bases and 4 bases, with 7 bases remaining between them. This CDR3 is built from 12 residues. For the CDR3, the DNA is TGTGCCAGCAGTGGGGGTTTCTATGGCTACACCTTC. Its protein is CASSGGFYGYTF.

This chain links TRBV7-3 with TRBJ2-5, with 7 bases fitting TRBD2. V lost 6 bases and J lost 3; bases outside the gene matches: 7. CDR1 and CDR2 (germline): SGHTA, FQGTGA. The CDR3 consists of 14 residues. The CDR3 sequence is CASSPTAGEETQYF. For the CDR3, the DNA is TGTGCCAGCAGTCCTACCGCGGGGGAAGAGACCCAGTACTTC.

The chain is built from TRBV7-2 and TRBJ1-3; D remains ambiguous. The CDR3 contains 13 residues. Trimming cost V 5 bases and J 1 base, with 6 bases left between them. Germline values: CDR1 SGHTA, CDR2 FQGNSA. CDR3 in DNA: TGTGCCAGCAGCCTAGGGTCTGGAAACACCATATATTTT. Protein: CASSLGSGNTIYF.

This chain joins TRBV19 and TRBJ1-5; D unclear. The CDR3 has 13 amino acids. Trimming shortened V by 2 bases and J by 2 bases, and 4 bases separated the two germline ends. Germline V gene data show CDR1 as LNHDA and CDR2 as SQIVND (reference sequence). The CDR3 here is CASSIIGNQPQHF. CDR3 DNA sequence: TGTGCCAGTAGTATAATCGGCAATCAGCCCCAGCATTTT. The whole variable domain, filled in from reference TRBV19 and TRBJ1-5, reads DGGITQSPKYLFRKEGQNVTLSCEQNLNHDAMYWYRQDPGQGLRLIYYSQIVNDFQKGDIAEGYSVSREKKESFPLTVTSAQKNPTAFYLCASSIIGNQPQHFGDGTRLSIL.

The CDR3 sequence: CASRPTGTVQPQHF. As DNA, the CDR3 is TGTGCCAGCAGGCCGACAGGGACGGTTCAGCCCCAGCATTTT. The genes are TRBV28 and TRBJ1-5; TRBD1 agrees at 7 bases. Trimming took 6 bases from V and 6 from J; bases not matched to a gene: 8. The CDR3 contains 14 residues. Per germline, CDR1 MDHEN and CDR2 SYDVKM.

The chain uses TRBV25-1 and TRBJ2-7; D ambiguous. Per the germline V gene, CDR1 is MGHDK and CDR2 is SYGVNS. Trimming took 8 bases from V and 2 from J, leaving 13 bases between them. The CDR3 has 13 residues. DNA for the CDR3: TGTGCCAGCGCCTTACACGGGCCCTACGAGCAGTACTTC. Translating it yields CASALHGPYEQYF.

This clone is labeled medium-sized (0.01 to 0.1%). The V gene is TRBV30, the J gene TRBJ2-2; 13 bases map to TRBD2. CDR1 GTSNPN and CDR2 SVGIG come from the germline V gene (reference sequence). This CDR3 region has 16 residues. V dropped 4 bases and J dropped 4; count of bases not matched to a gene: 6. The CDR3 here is CAWIGLAGAVTGELFF. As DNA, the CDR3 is TGTGCCTGGATTGGACTAGCGGGGGCGGTCACCGGGGAGCTGTTTTTT.

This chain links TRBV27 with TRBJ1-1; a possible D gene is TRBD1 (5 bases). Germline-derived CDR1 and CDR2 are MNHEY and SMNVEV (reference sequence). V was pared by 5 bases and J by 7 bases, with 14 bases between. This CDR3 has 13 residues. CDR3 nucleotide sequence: TGTGCCAGCAGTCCCCTGAGGGGAAGTGAAGCTTTCTTT. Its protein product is CASSPLRGSEAFF.

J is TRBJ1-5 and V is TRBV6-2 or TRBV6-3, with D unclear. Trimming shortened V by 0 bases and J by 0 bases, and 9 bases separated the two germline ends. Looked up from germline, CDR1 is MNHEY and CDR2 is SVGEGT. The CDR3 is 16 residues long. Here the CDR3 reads CASSYSRGRSNQPQHF. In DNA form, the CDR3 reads TGTGCCAGCAGTTACTCGCGTGGGCGTAGCAATCAGCCCCAGCATTTT.

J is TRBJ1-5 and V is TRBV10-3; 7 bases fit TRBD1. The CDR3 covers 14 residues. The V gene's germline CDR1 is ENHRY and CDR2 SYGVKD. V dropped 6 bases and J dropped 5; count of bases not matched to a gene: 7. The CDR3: CAISSTGADQPQHF. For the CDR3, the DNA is TGTGCCATCAGCTCCACAGGGGCGGATCAGCCCCAGCATTTT.

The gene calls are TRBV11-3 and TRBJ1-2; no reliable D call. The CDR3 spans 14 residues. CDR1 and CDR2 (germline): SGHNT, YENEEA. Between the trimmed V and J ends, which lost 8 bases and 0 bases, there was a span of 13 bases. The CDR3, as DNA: TGTGCCAGCCCCACGAGGAGACCTAACTATGGCTACACCTTC. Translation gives CASPTRRPNYGYTF.

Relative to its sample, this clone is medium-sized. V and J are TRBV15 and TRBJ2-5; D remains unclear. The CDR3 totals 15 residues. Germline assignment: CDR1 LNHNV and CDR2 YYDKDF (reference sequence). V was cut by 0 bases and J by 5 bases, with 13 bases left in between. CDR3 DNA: TGTGCCACCAGCAGAGATGGAGCAGTCTGGGAGACCCAGTACTTC. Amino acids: CATSRDGAVWETQYF.

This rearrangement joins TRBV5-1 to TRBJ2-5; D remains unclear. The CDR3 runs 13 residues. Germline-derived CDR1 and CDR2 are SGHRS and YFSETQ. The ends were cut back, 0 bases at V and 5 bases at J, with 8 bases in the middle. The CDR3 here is CASSLGLGETQYF. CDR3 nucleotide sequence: TGCGCCAGCAGCTTGGGCCTGGGGGAGACCCAGTACTTC.

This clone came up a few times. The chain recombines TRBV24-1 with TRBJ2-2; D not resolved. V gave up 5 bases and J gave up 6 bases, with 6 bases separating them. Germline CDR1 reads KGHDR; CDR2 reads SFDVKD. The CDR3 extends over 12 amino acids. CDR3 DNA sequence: TGTGCCACCAGTGGATACGCCGGGGAGCTGTTTTTT. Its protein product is CATSGYAGELFF.

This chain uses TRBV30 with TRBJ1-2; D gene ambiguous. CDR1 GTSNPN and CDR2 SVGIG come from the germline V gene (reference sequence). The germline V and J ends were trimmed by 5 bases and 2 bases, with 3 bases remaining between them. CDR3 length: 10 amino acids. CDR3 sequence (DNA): TGTGCCTGGGACAACTATGGCTACACCTTC. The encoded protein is CAWDNYGYTF.

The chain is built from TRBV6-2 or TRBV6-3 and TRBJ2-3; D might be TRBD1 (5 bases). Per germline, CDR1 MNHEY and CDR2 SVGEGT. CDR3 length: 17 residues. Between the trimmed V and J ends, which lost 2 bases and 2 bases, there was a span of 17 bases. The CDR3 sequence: CASSYDVVQGVTDTQYF. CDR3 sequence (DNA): TGTGCCAGCAGTTACGATGTCGTCCAAGGGGTCACAGATACGCAGTATTTT.

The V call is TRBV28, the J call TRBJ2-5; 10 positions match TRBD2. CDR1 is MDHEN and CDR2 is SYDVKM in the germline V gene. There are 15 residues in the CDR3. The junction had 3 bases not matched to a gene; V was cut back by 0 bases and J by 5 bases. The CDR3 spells CASSLWTSGLETQYF. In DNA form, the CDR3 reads TGTGCCAGCAGTTTATGGACTAGCGGGTTGGAGACCCAGTACTTC.

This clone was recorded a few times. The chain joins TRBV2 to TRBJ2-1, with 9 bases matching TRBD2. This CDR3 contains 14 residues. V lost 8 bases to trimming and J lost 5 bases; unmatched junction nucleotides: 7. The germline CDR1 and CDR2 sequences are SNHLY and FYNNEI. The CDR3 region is CASSYSGGNNEQFF. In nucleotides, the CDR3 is TGTGCCAGCTCCTATAGCGGGGGCAACAATGAGCAGTTCTTC. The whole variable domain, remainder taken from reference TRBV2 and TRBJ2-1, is EPEVTQTPSHQVTQMGQEVILRCVPISNHLYFYWYRQILGQKVEFLVSFYNNEISEKSEIFDDQFSVERPDGSNFTLKIRSTKLEDSAMYFCASSYSGGNNEQFFGPGTRLTVL.

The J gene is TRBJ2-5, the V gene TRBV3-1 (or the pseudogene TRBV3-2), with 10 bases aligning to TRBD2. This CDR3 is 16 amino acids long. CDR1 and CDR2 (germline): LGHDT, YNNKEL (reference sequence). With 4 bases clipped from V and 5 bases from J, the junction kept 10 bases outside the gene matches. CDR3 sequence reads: CASSRTAGGPRETQYF. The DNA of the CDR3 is TGTGCCAGCAGCCGCACAGCGGGAGGGCCGCGGGAGACCCAGTACTTC.